This TCR beta chain is drawn from a study of blood T cell repertoires in COVID-19. Study overall: Whether acute or convalescent, the COVID-19 samples came from the United States, Italy and Spain. PBMCs, B-cell-depleted T cells, or T cells were the source of the cDNA or gDNA that made up the material.

How the authors handled the data: Reference gene primer amplification gave estimated nucleated cell counts. Sequencing was performed with immunoSEQ multiplex PCR; in TCRdb, only in-frame clones are kept and a portion is missing. V, J and clone size were drawn from that table, and D and trimming were deduced from the DNA. The sample holds about 120,000 clones, around four fifths seen once. The length of the CDR3 is 14 residues. Germline V gene sequence: CDR1 MNHEY, CDR2 SVGAGI. The germline V and J ends were trimmed by 6 bases and 0 bases, with 12 bases remaining between them. The rearrangement links TRBV6-5 to TRBJ2-7; D perhaps matches TRBD1 (6 bases). The source is a man aged 30-40 years with acute or convalescent COVID-19. The sample taken for sequencing was peripheral blood. CDR3 protein: CASSRTGLSYEQYF. The CDR3 DNA is TGTGCCAGCAGCAGAACAGGGCTCTCCTACGAGCAGTACTTC.